The rows below give T cell receptor beta chains drawn from one sample of a study of glioma-infiltrating T cells. A single record per CDR3 protein comes from TCRdb applying MiXCR to the multiplex PCR reads. The profile shows about 89,000 distinct CDR3 sequences, around a quarter of them singletons. The sample taken for sequencing was glioma tissue, nonneoplastic brain tissue, or PBMCs (not recorded which). Every receptor here comes from a human donor with low-grade glioma or glioblastoma, undergoing nonglioma brain surgery, or in good health (not recorded which). The CDR3 runs from the conserved cysteine through the conserved F or W. Each record gives: J gene, V gene, CDR3 protein.

TRBJ2-3,TRBV6-4,CARNRVDVDTQYF
TRBJ2-7,TRBV29-1,CSVLWSYEQYF
TRBJ1-1,TRBV7-7,CASRPIQVTEAFF
TRBJ2-7,TRBV15,CTTSRDRHSYEQYF
TRBJ2-3,TRBV5-6,CASTTGRKRTDTQYF
TRBJ1-1,TRBV27,CASTPRAGAEAFF
TRBJ2-3,TRBV6-1,CASTYSTDTQYF
TRBJ1-4,TRBV10-3,CAIRKDSGTNEKLFF
TRBJ1-1,TRBV19,CASSIDWMEAFF
TRBJ2-5,TRBV3-1,CASSQAHLQETQYF
TRBJ2-3,TRBV3-1,CARSQIAGGPDTQYF
TRBJ1-2,TRBV6-6,CASSYGDRGDGYTF
TRBJ2-1,TRBV6-1,CASSLPTSGRRNEQFF
TRBJ2-2,TRBV6-5,CASSYSGSNTGELFF
TRBJ2-5,TRBV7-2,CASSRDRGSETQYF
TRBJ1-5,TRBV6-1,CASSRGQGGSQPQHF
TRBJ2-7,TRBV3-1,CASSVTSGRFYEQYF
TRBJ2-3,TRBV2,CASSGGPPSTDTQYF
TRBJ1-4,TRBV15,CATSRGAGTGNEKLFF